The 10 T cell receptor beta chains in this list originate from one sample, sequenced in a study of T-cell reconstitution after alpha-beta-depleted transplantation in children. It was with unique molecular identifiers that the TCRbeta library was prepared. TCRdb called the PCR reads again in MiXCR, with one record for every CDR3 protein. The sample contains roughly 350,000 distinct CDR3 sequences, roughly 17% of which appear only once. The specimen was PBMCs, mostly from graft donor cells, collected 360 days after TCRalphabeta/CD19-depleted stem cell transplant. These receptors originate from a male patient between 2 and 10 years old who had a stem cell transplant for acute lymphoblastic leukemia, so the T cells may come from the graft donor.

Concerning this clonotype itself: A much more abundant neighbour one base away suggests this may be a read error. The gene calls are TRBV4-1 and TRBJ2-1, with a tentative D call TRBD1 (6 bases). CDR3 length: 15 residues. CDR1 and CDR2 from the germline V gene are MGHRA and YSYEKL. The CDR3 sequence is CACSLGQILYNEQFF. The CDR3 nucleotides read TGCGCCTGCAGCCTGGGACAAATTCTTTACAATGAGCAGTTCTTC.

The sample holds a few counts of this clonotype. This chain connects TRBV28 to TRBJ2-7; 12 bases map to TRBD2. V lost 6 bases to trimming and J lost 7 bases; unmatched junction nucleotides: 10. This CDR3 spans 15 amino acids. Germline V gene data show CDR1 as MDHEN and CDR2 as SYDVKM. This chain's CDR3 is CASRRTSGRRKEQYF. For the CDR3, the DNA is TGTGCCAGCAGGCGTACTAGCGGGAGGCGGAAAGAGCAGTACTTC.

This chain joins TRBV10-3 and TRBJ1-1; the D is unclear. CDR3 length: 13 amino acids. V was cut by 6 bases and J by 1 base, with 9 bases left in between. Germline V gene sequence: CDR1 ENHRY, CDR2 SYGVKD. CDR3 DNA sequence: TGTGCCATCAGGGGCGGGGAGAACACTGAAGCTTTCTTT. It specifies CAIRGGENTEAFF.

The J gene is TRBJ1-2, the V gene TRBV28; TRBD1 might be the D (5 bases). This CDR3 spans 15 amino acids. Germline CDR1 and CDR2: MDHEN and SYDVKM. The V and J ends lost 6 bases and 1 base respectively, with 15 bases between them. This CDR3 is CASRRGNRLNYGYTF. The CDR3 DNA reads TGTGCCAGCAGGCGAGGGAACAGGCTTAACTATGGCTACACCTTC.

This clonotype appeared many times. The rearrangement joins TRBV28 to TRBJ2-2; 11 bases align to TRBD1. Germline V CDR1 and CDR2: MDHEN, SYDVKM. Losses at the gene ends were 3 bases for V and 6 bases for J; bases not matched to a gene: 6. The CDR3 runs 16 residues. As DNA, the CDR3 is TGTGCCAGCAGTTTGAATCGGGGACAGGGGGCCGGGGAGCTGTTTTTT. Its protein product is CASSLNRGQGAGELFF. Full variable domain (rest looked up from reference TRBV28 and TRBJ2-2): DVKVTQSSRYLVKRTGEKVFLECVQDMDHENMFWYRQDPGLGLRLIYFSYDVKMKEKGDIPEGYSVSREKKERFSLILESASTNQTSMYLCASSLNRGQGAGELFFGEGSRLTVL.

The table lists this clonotype with a few counts. V gene TRBV10-3 combines with J gene TRBJ2-1; the D is unclear. Germline V gives CDR1 ENHRY, CDR2 SYGVKD. V gave up 7 bases and J gave up 7 bases, with 14 bases separating them. The CDR3 is 13 residues long. DNA of the CDR3: TGTGCCATCATGGACGGAGCGATGAATGAGCAGTTCTTC. It translates to CAIMDGAMNEQFF.

This clonotype was observed a handful of times. This chain uses TRBV4-1 with TRBJ2-2; 8 nucleotides match TRBD1. Per germline, CDR1 MGHRA and CDR2 YSYEKL. J was trimmed by 4 bases and V by 3 bases; bases with no gene match: 19. CDR3 length equals 20 residues. CDR3 region: CASSHPRQGTRPTLTGELFF. The CDR3 region has the DNA TGCGCCAGCAGCCACCCACGACAGGGGACGAGACCCACACTCACCGGGGAGCTGTTTTTT.

This clonotype has a count of ten or more. The chain carries TRBV2 and TRBJ2-7; possible D gene TRBD1, 5 bases. Per germline, CDR1 SNHLY and CDR2 FYNNEI. The CDR3 loop spans 11 amino acids. The germline V and J ends were trimmed by 8 bases and 3 bases, with 8 bases remaining between them. CDR3 nucleotide sequence: TGTGCCAGCGGCAGGGACTACGAGCAGTACTTC. Translating gives CASGRDYEQYF.

This clonotype has a count of ten or more. The chain has TRBV29-1 and TRBJ1-1, with 8 bases aligning to TRBD1. The germline CDR1 and CDR2 sequences are SQVTM and ANQGSEA. V shed 5 bases and J 8 bases; nucleotides not matched to a gene: 4. CDR3 length equals 11 residues. CDR3: CSVYRDREAFF. For the CDR3, the DNA is TGCAGCGTTTACCGGGACAGGGAAGCTTTCTTT.

The V gene is TRBV20-1, the J gene TRBJ1-1; D is ambiguous. With 0 bases removed from V and 6 bases from J, the gap between germline ends came to 5 bases. Germline lookup yields CDR1 DFQATT and CDR2 SNEGSKA (reference sequence). There are 11 residues in the CDR3. The CDR3 region is CSARDPPEAFF. The CDR3 bases are TGCAGTGCTAGAGATCCTCCTGAAGCTTTCTTT.